This T cell receptor (beta chain) was obtained from a study of blood T cell repertoires in COVID-19. Across the whole study: There were acute and convalescent COVID-19 samples, and they came from the United States, Italy and Spain. Sources were T cells, B-cell-depleted T cells, or PBMCs; the material itself was cDNA or gDNA.

In the authors' workflow: The assay estimated nucleated cells by amplifying reference gene primers. Data came from immunoSEQ multiplex PCR; TCRdb stores just in-frame clones and leaves some out. V, J and clone size reflect that table, while D and trimming were determined from the DNA. Of 300,000 to 400,000 clones listed, approximately 82% are singletons. The CDR3 is 11 amino acids. V dropped 4 bases and J dropped 11; count of bases not matched to a gene: 4. The germline V gene has CDR1 SGHVS and CDR2 FQNEAQ. The sequence was obtained from a man aged 25 to 40 with active or convalescent COVID-19. The sequenced material came from peripheral blood. The chain is built from TRBV7-8 and TRBJ1-1; 7 positions agree with TRBD1. This CDR3 reads CASSSDRLAFF. CDR3 DNA: TGTGCCAGCAGCTCGGACAGGTTGGCTTTCTTT.